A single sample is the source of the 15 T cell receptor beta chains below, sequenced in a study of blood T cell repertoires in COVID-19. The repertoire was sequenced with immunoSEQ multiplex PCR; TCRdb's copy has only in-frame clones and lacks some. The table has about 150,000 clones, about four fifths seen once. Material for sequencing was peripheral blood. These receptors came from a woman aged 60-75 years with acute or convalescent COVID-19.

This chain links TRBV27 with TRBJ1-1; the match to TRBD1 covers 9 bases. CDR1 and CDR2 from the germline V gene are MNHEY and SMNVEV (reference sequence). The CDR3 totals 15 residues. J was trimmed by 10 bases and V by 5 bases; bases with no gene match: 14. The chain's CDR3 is CASSPAYSGTGSAFF. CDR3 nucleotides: TGTGCCAGCAGTCCCGCCTATTCAGGGACAGGGTCAGCTTTCTTT.

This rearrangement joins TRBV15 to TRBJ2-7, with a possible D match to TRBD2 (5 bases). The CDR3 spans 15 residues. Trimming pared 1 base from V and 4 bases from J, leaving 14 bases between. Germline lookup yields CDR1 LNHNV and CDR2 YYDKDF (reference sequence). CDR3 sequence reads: CATSRGPGEPYEQYF. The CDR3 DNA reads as TGTGCCACCAGCAGAGGGCCCGGGGAACCTTACGAGCAGTACTTC.

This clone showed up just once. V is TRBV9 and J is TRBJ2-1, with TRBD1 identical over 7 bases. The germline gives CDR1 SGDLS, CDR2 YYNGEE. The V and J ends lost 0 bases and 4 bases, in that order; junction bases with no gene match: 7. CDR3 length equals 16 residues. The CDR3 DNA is TGTGCCAGCAGCGTAGATGGACAGGCACCTTACAATGAGCAGTTCTTC. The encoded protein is CASSVDGQAPYNEQFF.

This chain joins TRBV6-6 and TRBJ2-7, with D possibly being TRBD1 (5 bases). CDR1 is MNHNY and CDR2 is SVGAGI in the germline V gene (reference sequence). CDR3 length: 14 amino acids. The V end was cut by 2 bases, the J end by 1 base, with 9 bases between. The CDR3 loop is CASSYGQGSYEQYV. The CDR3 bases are TGTGCCAGCAGTTACGGTCAGGGTTCCTACGAGCAGTACGTC.

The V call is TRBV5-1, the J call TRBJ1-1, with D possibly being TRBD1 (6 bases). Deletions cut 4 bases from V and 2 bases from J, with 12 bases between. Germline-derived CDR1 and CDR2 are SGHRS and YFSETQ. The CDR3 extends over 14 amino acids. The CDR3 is CASSPGTTNTEAFF. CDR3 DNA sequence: TGCGCCAGCAGCCCCGGGACAACTAACACTGAAGCTTTCTTT.

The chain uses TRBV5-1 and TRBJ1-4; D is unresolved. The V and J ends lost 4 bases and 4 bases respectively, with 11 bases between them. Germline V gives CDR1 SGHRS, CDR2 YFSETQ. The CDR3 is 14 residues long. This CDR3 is CASSEWAINEKLFF. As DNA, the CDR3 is TGCGCCAGCAGCGAATGGGCGATTAATGAAAAACTGTTTTTT.

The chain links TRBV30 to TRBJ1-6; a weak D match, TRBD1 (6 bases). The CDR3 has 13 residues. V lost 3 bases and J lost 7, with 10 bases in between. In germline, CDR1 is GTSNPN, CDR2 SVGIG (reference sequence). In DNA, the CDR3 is TGTGCCTGGAGAAGGACAGAAAATTCACCCCTCCACTTT. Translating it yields CAWRRTENSPLHF.

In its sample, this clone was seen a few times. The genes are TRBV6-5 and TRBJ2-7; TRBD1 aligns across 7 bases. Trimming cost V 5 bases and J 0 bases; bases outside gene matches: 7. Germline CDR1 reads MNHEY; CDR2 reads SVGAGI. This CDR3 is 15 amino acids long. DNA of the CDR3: TGTGCCAGCAGTAGACAGGGTTTTTCCTCCTACGAGCAGTACTTC. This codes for CASSRQGFSSYEQYF.

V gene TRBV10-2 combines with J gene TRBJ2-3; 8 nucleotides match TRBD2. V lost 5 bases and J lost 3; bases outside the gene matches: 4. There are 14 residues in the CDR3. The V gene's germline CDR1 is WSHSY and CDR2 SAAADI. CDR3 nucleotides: TGCGCCAGCAGTTCGGGACTAGGGACAGATACGCAGTATTTT. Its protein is CASSSGLGTDTQYF.

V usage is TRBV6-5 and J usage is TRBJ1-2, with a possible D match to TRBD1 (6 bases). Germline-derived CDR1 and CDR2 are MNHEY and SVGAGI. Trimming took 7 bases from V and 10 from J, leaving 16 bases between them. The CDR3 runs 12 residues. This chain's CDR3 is CASTQDSQYYTF. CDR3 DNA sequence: TGTGCCAGCACCCAGGACAGTCAGTACTACACCTTC.

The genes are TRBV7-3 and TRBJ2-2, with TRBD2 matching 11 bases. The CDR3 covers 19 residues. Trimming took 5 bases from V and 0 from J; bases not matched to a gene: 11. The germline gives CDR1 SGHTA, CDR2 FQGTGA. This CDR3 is CASSPSLLAGDTNTGELFF. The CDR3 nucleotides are TGTGCCAGCAGCCCCTCATTACTAGCGGGGGATACGAACACCGGGGAGCTGTTTTTT.

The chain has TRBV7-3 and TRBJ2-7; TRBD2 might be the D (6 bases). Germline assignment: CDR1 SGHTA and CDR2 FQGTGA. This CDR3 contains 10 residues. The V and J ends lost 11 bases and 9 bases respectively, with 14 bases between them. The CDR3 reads CAGGTAGQYV. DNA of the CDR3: TGTGCCGGAGGGACGGCCGGGCAGTACGTC.

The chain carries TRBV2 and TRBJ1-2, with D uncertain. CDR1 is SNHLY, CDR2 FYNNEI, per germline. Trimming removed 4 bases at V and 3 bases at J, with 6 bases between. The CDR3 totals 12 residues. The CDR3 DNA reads TGTGCCAGCAGTGTACTTTACTATGGCTACACCTTC. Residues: CASSVLYYGYTF.

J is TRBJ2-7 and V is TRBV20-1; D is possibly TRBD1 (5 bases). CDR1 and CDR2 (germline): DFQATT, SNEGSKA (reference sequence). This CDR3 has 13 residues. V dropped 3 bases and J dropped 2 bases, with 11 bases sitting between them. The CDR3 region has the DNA TGCAGTGCTAGTTTTACAGGAACCTACGAGCAGTACTTC. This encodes CSASFTGTYEQYF.

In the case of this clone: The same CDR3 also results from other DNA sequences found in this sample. The DNA of the CDR3 is TGTGCCAGCAGCTTAACCGGGACAGGCTCTGGGGCCAACGTCCTGACTTTC. Translating it yields CASSLTGTGSGANVLTF. V gene TRBV7-3 combines with J gene TRBJ2-6; TRBD1 agrees at 8 bases. This CDR3 spans 17 amino acids. V gave up 0 bases and J gave up 0 bases; unmatched junction bases: 1. Germline values: CDR1 SGHTA, CDR2 FQGTGA.